The clone carrying this T cell receptor beta chain was detected a few times. The data belong to a study of early T cells in non-severe SARS-CoV-2 infection. Researchers tagged individual cDNA molecules with unique molecular identifiers. TCRdb analysed the 5' RACE reads with MiXCR anew, one entry per CDR3 protein. The profile shows about 64,000 distinct CDR3 sequences, roughly 13% of them singletons. This TCR came from an adult who was a healthcare worker with PCR-confirmed SARS-CoV-2 infection or an uninfected control (not recorded which). Specimen: whole blood.

CDR3 coding DNA: TGTGCCAGCAGCCAGCACCTTGACACGGGCTGGCAGTACTTC. Translated: CASSQHLDTGWQYF. The chain employs TRBV14 and TRBJ2-7; D is unclear. The CDR3 consists of 14 residues. Germline CDR1 is SGHDN and CDR2 is FVKESK. V lost 3 bases and J 9 bases, leaving 18 bases between the germline ends.